This entry lists 14 T cell receptor beta chains sequenced from one sample in a study of regulatory T cells in long-lasting Graves disease. With iRepertoire HTBI primers and Arm-PCR of CDR3 regions, TCR beta libraries were built. MiXCR was run by TCRdb on the multiplex PCR reads, yielding one entry per CDR3 protein. The table has 400,000 to 500,000 distinct CDR3 sequences, roughly 15% seen once. Noted time point: newly diagnosed GD, antithyroid drugs for less than 3 months. After RNA was extracted from PBMCs, the TCR library was made from it. These sequences were also reported in another study, on T cells in Graves' hyperthyroidism and ophthalmopathy.

This specimen consisted of peripheral blood mononuclear cells (PBMCs), obtained at new diagnosis, from a patient treated with antithyroid drugs. These receptor sequences come from a woman aged 18-35 years with Graves disease.

This clonotype has just a few counts. The genes are TRBV4-3 and TRBJ1-6; 9 bases map to TRBD1. In germline, CDR1 is LGHNA, CDR2 YSLEER. Losses at the gene ends were 2 bases for V and 7 bases for J; bases not matched to a gene: 6. This CDR3 comprises 16 residues. The CDR3 loop reads CASSQLTGTGNSPLHF. The DNA for the CDR3 is TGCGCCAGCAGCCAACTTACCGGGACAGGGAATTCACCCCTCCACTTT.

This clonotype has a count of ten or more. V is TRBV4-3 and J is TRBJ1-1; D is unresolved. The V gene lost 5 bases and the J gene lost 5 bases, with 12 bases spanning the gap. The length of the CDR3 is 13 residues. CDR1 and CDR2 from the germline V gene are LGHNA and YSLEER. The CDR3 spells CASSRREWTEAFF. The CDR3 DNA sequence: TGCGCCAGCAGCAGAAGGGAGTGGACTGAAGCTTTCTTT.

The table lists this clonotype with a few counts. The V and J genes are TRBV28 and TRBJ2-7, with D maybe TRBD2 (7 bases). The CDR3 sequence is 16 residues long. Trimming shortened V by 4 bases and J by 3 bases, and 19 bases separated the two germline ends. Germline V gives CDR1 MDHEN, CDR2 SYDVKM. Here the CDR3 reads CASSSPWGGQFYEQYF. CDR3 nucleotide sequence: TGTGCCAGCAGTTCACCCTGGGGGGGCCAATTCTACGAGCAGTACTTC.

CDR3: CASQLGGESYEQYF. The CDR3 bases are TGTGCCAGCCAACTAGGGGGAGAATCCTACGAGCAGTACTTC. The V and J genes are TRBV12-3 or TRBV12-4 and TRBJ2-7; maybe TRBD1 (6 bases). V lost 8 bases to trimming and J lost 1 base, with 15 bases between them. The CDR3 loop spans 14 amino acids.

The J gene is TRBJ2-1, the V gene TRBV25-1; D remains unclear. Germline lookup yields CDR1 MGHDK and CDR2 SYGVNS. This CDR3 is built from 11 residues. V lost 7 bases, J lost 4 bases, and 5 bases lay in between. CDR3 DNA sequence: TGTGCCAGCATTCAATACAATGAGCAGTTCTTC. Amino acids: CASIQYNEQFF.

There are many counts of this clonotype. The genes are TRBV10-3 and TRBJ2-1, with a tentative D call TRBD2 (5 bases). CDR1 and CDR2 (germline): ENHRY, SYGVKD. There are 15 residues in the CDR3. Between the trimmed V and J ends, which lost 4 bases and 0 bases, there was a span of 10 bases. CDR3: CAISGPGSSYNEQFF. In DNA form, the CDR3 reads TGTGCCATCAGTGGACCGGGGAGCTCCTACAATGAGCAGTTCTTC.

Written as DNA, the CDR3 is TGTGCCAGCAGGATTGCGGGAGGAGGCCCCGGGGAGCTGTTTTTT. Encoded protein: CASRIAGGGPGELFF. This chain uses TRBV12-3 or TRBV12-4 with TRBJ2-2; 8 bases match TRBD2. The CDR3 sequence is 15 residues long. The trim removed 6 bases at V and 6 bases at J, leaving 9 bases unmatched.

The rearrangement uses TRBV12-3 or TRBV12-4 and TRBJ2-3; 7 nucleotides match TRBD1. The J segment lost 6 bases and the V segment lost 2 bases, leaving 2 bases of the junction unmatched. This CDR3 has 13 amino acids. CDR3 coding DNA: TGTGCCAGCAGTTTAAGACAGGGTGATACGCAGTATTTT. Translated, it gives CASSLRQGDTQYF.

This clonotype was detected ten times or more. V usage is TRBV28 and J usage is TRBJ2-1; D is unresolved. Germline CDR1 is MDHEN and CDR2 is SYDVKM. This CDR3 is 12 amino acids long. Trimming stripped 5 bases from V and 6 bases from J, with 8 bases between. The CDR3 sequence: CASSERSNEQFF. In DNA form, the CDR3 reads TGTGCCAGCAGTGAAAGGAGCAATGAGCAGTTCTTC.

Ten or more counts support this clonotype. The chain is built from TRBV6-1 and TRBJ2-7, with D perhaps matching TRBD2 (6 bases). Trimming cost V 6 bases and J 0 bases, with 12 bases left between them. The CDR3 has 14 amino acids. Germline loops: CDR1 MNHNS, CDR2 SASEGT. CDR3 sequence: CASRGTSLSYEQYF. DNA of the CDR3: TGTGCCAGCAGGGGGACTTCCCTCTCCTACGAGCAGTACTTC.

The chain is built from TRBV4-1 and TRBJ2-1; D ambiguous. Germline-derived CDR1 and CDR2 are MGHRA and YSYEKL. This CDR3 has 16 residues. The ends were cut back, 0 bases at V and 2 bases at J, with 11 bases in the middle. In nucleotides, the CDR3 is TGCGCCAGCAGCCAAGAAGTCAGTAGTACCTACAATGAGCAGTTCTTC. This gives the protein CASSQEVSSTYNEQFF.

This clonotype was detected many times. The chain recombines TRBV27 with TRBJ1-2; 7 bases are shared with TRBD1. V lost 5 bases, J lost 7 bases, and 13 bases stayed unmatched. Per germline, CDR1 MNHEY and CDR2 SMNVEV (reference sequence). The length of the CDR3 is 15 residues. CDR3 sequence: CASSRGLGTAFGYTF. The DNA for the CDR3 is TGTGCCAGCAGTAGGGGGCTCGGGACAGCCTTTGGCTACACCTTC.

The table lists this clonotype with many counts. The J gene is TRBJ2-7, the V gene TRBV28; 8 bases are a match to TRBD2. V lost 3 bases to trimming and J lost 6 bases; unmatched junction nucleotides: 1. This CDR3 contains 12 residues. Germline values: CDR1 MDHEN, CDR2 SYDVKM. Written as DNA, the CDR3 is TGTGCCAGCAGTTTGACTAGCGTCGAGCAGTACTTC. Translated: CASSLTSVEQYF.

This chain links TRBV9 with TRBJ1-5; D unclear. Trimming took 0 bases from V and 3 from J, leaving 10 bases between them. This CDR3 has 15 residues. In germline, CDR1 is SGDLS, CDR2 YYNGEE. CDR3 nucleotides: TGTGCCAGCAGCGTAGTTAGGCCAACCAATCAGCCCCAGCATTTT. This sequence encodes CASSVVRPTNQPQHF.